The T cell receptor (beta chain) described here comes from a study of blood T cell repertoires in COVID-19. How the authors handled the data: Reference gene primer amplification gave estimated nucleated cell counts. Data came from immunoSEQ multiplex PCR; TCRdb stores just in-frame clones and leaves some out. The DNA was the basis for D and trimming; V, J and clone size are from that table. The sample lists 140,000 to 150,000 clones, roughly 90% seen once, with less than 3% in the top ten. This clonotype was sampled from a man in his fifties or sixties with active or convalescent COVID-19. Source material: peripheral blood.

CDR3 nucleotides: TGTGCCAGCAGCCCAATAGACAGGGCTAAGCAGTACTTC. It encodes CASSPIDRAKQYF. The chain combines TRBV7-8 with TRBJ2-7, with 7 bases that match TRBD1. This CDR3 is built from 13 residues. V lost 5 bases to trimming and J lost 8 bases; unmatched junction nucleotides: 9. CDR1 is SGHVS, CDR2 FQNEAQ, per germline.